This TCR beta chain came from a study of CD8+ T cells in alopecia areata. Treatment here: oral pan-JAK inhibitor, 5-10 mg twice daily. In each case, RNA was isolated and then reverse transcribed into cDNA as the sequencing template. Produced via immunoSEQ multiplex PCR; TCRdb's table is partial and in-frame only. This sample has approximately 200,000 clones, with around 60% found just once. Trimming shortened V by 2 bases and J by 7 bases, and 6 bases separated the two germline ends. The CDR3 is made up of 12 amino acids. The sample was CD4+ T cells sorted from blood, taken at week 4, from a patient treated with tofacitinib. This TCR was recovered from a human donor with alopecia areata. This sequence joins TRBV23-1 and TRBJ2-1, with D perhaps matching TRBD1 or TRBD2 (5 bases each). TRBV23-1 is given ORF status, its function remaining uncertain. The CDR3 spells CASSQEGNEQFF. The DNA of the CDR3 is TGCGCCAGCAGTCAAGAGGGGAATGAGCAGTTCTTC.